The source of this TCR beta chain is a study of blood T cell repertoires in COVID-19 (dated by TCRdb to about 2020). Regarding the research as a whole: Samples covering the acute and convalescent phases of COVID-19 were provided by collaborators in the United States, Italy and Spain. The material from the prospective study consisted of cDNA or gDNA derived from T cells, B-cell-depleted T cells, or PBMCs. HLA class I and class II types, where available, came from metadata supplied by the sample provider rather than from assay-based typing. A freely available public database, intended as a resource for researchers studying the immune response to SARS-CoV-2, is where the repertoires were released. The samples were drawn from the first 160 participants of the ongoing ImmuneRACE study and from 1,254 subjects provided by 6 global collaborators. The dataset comprised deeply sampled blood TCRbeta repertoires from subjects exposed to, actively infected with, or recovered from COVID-19. The sample metadata nearly always contained a de-identified subject ID, COVID-19 status, age in years and sex.

Participants in the prospective study were aged 18 to 89 years, lived in over 20 United States geographic areas, and enrolled through a virtual design. In the prospective study, participants were assigned to cohorts based on the clinical history participants reported in a screening survey and a study questionnaire. Exposed participants were defined as having been in contact with someone with a PCR-confirmed or clinician-diagnosed COVID-19 case within 2 weeks of study entry. In the prospective study, whole blood, serum and a nasopharyngeal or oropharyngeal swab were collected from each participant by mobile phlebotomists. Participants in the prospective study had the option to provide additional blood draws and questionnaires over an approximately 2-month period. Blood samples from the prospective study were shipped frozen or at room temperature prior to DNA extraction. About this clone itself: The antigen it recognizes is unknown. Per-base quality was not reported, and no clone a single base away is much larger than it.

The immunoSEQ Assay, a bias-controlled multiplex PCR, was used to amplify TCRbeta CDR3 regions from genomic DNA. The authors' pipeline ran thus. Nucleated cell counts per sample were estimated from amplification of reference gene primers within the assay. Sequence reads were collapsed and filtered to measure the absolute abundance of every unique TCRbeta CDR3 rearrangement. For each sample, productive Simpson clonality was calculated as the square root of Simpson's diversity index over productive rearrangements. The source is immuneACCESS, and TCRdb retained only in-frame sequences with V and J called. Part of the clones is not carried over; for the studies checked, unresolved V genes explain less than half of this, and the remainder is unexplained. V and J calls and clone size are those listed in that table; D and trimming were worked out from the DNA. The sample includes approximately 200,000 clones, with over 70% observed a single time. The ten largest make up roughly 3.7% of the sample.

The germline V gene (reference sequence) specifies GTSNPN as CDR1 and SVGIG as CDR2. The CDR3 sequence holds 12 residues, the cysteine and phenylalanine included. The CDR3 DNA has 36 bases and is translated from base 1. The junction carries 11 bases between V and J, which are trimmed by 5 bases and 4 bases respectively. What the authors observed across the whole study: The amount of clinical and demographic metadata varied by source and participant and was provided uncurated.

The chain employs TRBV30 and TRBJ1-2, and perhaps TRBD1 as D gene, on 6 matching bases. The sequence came from a woman in her thirties who had been exposed to COVID-19. The material sequenced was PBMCs or T cells enriched from blood (not recorded which). The DNA sequence follows: TGTGCCTGGCAACAGGGCGCCTATGGCTACACCTTC. It specifies CAWQQGAYGYTF.